Listed here are 20 T cell receptor beta chains from one sample, sequenced in a study of cytomegalovirus exposure and HLA in healthy donors. The study ran its PCR with 60 Vbeta and 13 Jbeta primers. The repertoire was sequenced with immunoSEQ multiplex PCR; TCRdb's copy has only in-frame clones and lacks some. The sample has approximately 160,000 clones, over 70% seen once; the top ten hold just under 3%. The sample taken for sequencing was PBMCs. These receptor sequences come from a woman aged 45-65 years in good health and CMV-seropositive.

The chain carries TRBV19 and TRBJ1-6; D call uncertain. V was trimmed by 1 base and J by 8 bases, leaving 6 bases between them. Germline V gene lookup returns CDR1 LNHDA and CDR2 SQIVND (reference sequence). The CDR3 consists of 13 residues. The CDR3, as DNA: TGTGCCAGTAGTATAGTACAGTATTCACCCCTCCACTTT. It codes for CASSIVQYSPLHF. The full variable domain, in which reference TRBV19 and TRBJ1-6 provide the parts outside the CDR3, is DGGITQSPKYLFRKEGQNVTLSCEQNLNHDAMYWYRQDPGQGLRLIYYSQIVNDFQKGDIAEGYSVSREKKESFPLTVTSAQKNPTAFYLCASSIVQYSPLHFGNGTRLTVT.

The chain employs TRBV6-5 and TRBJ2-5; 8 bases are shared with TRBD2. The V segment lost 8 bases and the J segment 0 bases; nucleotides outside the gene matches: 5. Germline V gene data show CDR1 as MNHEY and CDR2 as SVGAGI. The CDR3 spans 14 residues. The CDR3 protein is CASAAGGNQETQYF. The DNA of the CDR3 is TGTGCCAGCGCGGCGGGGGGAAACCAAGAGACCCAGTACTTC.

This clone was detected only a few times. As DNA, the CDR3 is TGTGCCAGCCTATCGGGGACAGGGTATGTCTATGGCTACACCTTC. Its translation: CASLSGTGYVYGYTF. The gene calls are TRBV6-1 and TRBJ1-2, with 9 positions matching TRBD1. With V trimmed by 8 bases and J by 4 bases, 11 bases remained unmatched. Germline CDR1 and CDR2: MNHNS and SASEGT. This CDR3 region has 15 residues.

The chain carries TRBV7-9 and TRBJ1-1; D unresolved. The CDR3 has 13 residues. The V gene lost 1 base and the J gene lost 10 bases, with 13 bases spanning the gap. Germline V lookup: CDR1 SEHNR, CDR2 FQNEAQ (reference sequence). The chain's CDR3 is CASSLGEVRRAFF. CDR3 DNA sequence: TGTGCCAGCAGCTTAGGGGAGGTACGTAGAGCTTTCTTT. Together with reference TRBV7-9 and TRBJ1-1, the CDR3 gives the full variable domain: DTGVSQNPRHKITKRGQNVTFRCDPISEHNRLYWYRQTLGQGPEFLTYFQNEAQLEKSRLLSDRFSAERPKGSFSTLEIQRTEQGDSAMYLCASSLGEVRRAFFGQGTRLTVV.

A remark on this clone: One end of the junction varies from germline; a read error may be responsible. V gene TRBV5-4 combines with J gene TRBJ2-2, with a weak D call TRBD1 (5 bases). CDR1 is SGHNT and CDR2 is YYREEE in the germline V gene (reference sequence). CDR3 size: 14 residues. Here the CDR3 reads CAGSTEGVTGELFF. CDR3 coding DNA: TGTGCCGGCAGCACGGAAGGGGTCACCGGGGAGCTGTTTTTT.

This clone was seen just once. This rearrangement joins TRBV6-5 to TRBJ2-2; weak D call: TRBD1 (5 bases). Trimming shortened V by 5 bases and J by 1 base, and 11 bases separated the two germline ends. The V gene's germline CDR1 is MNHEY and CDR2 SVGAGI. The CDR3 extends over 15 amino acids. Here the CDR3 DNA reads TGTGCCAGCAGTCGACAAGACAGGAACACCGGGGAGCTGTTTTTT. Its translation is CASSRQDRNTGELFF.

V and J are TRBV5-6 and TRBJ1-1, with D perhaps TRBD1 (6 bases). Trimming stripped 4 bases from V and 4 bases from J, with 14 bases between. This CDR3 is built from 14 residues. CDR1 is SGHDT, CDR2 YYEEEE, per germline. The CDR3 is CASSPNRVGTEAFF. CDR3 DNA sequence: TGTGCCAGCAGCCCCAACAGGGTGGGCACTGAAGCTTTCTTT.

The chain has TRBV11-2 and TRBJ1-1, with 7 positions matching TRBD1. Germline V gene sequence: CDR1 SGHAT, CDR2 FQNNGV. This CDR3 contains 16 residues. Trimming took 3 bases from V and 2 from J; bases not matched to a gene: 9. DNA of the CDR3: TGTGCCAGCAGCTTGGACAGGCGGGCGACAAACACTGAAGCTTTCTTT. Amino acid sequence: CASSLDRRATNTEAFF.

The chain recombines TRBV5-4 with TRBJ1-1, with 7 bases fitting TRBD1. After removal of 6 bases from V and 6 bases from J, the junction contained 8 bases not matched to a gene. This CDR3 comprises 13 residues. Germline V gene sequence: CDR1 SGHNT, CDR2 YYREEE (reference sequence). DNA of the CDR3: TGTGCCAGCAACATGGAGGGACAGTCTGAAGCTTTCTTT. Its translation is CASNMEGQSEAFF.

The table lists this clone with a few counts. This sequence joins TRBV11-2 and TRBJ2-2; 7 bases align to TRBD1. The CDR3 is 15 amino acids. The trim removed 5 bases at V and 7 bases at J, leaving 10 bases unmatched. Germline CDR1 is SGHAT and CDR2 is FQNNGV. This CDR3 reads CASSAQTGMVGELFF. The CDR3 DNA sequence: TGTGCCAGCAGCGCTCAGACAGGGATGGTCGGGGAGCTGTTTTTT.

Remarks on this clone: The junction departs from the called germline gene at one end, perhaps through a read error. V gene TRBV10-3 combines with J gene TRBJ1-2; 7 nucleotides agree with TRBD1. CDR3 length equals 14 residues. In germline, CDR1 is ENHRY, CDR2 SYGVKD. The CDR3: CAISEAGGGYGYPF. The CDR3 coding sequence is TGTGCCATCAGTGAGGCAGGGGGAGGTTATGGCTACCCCTTC.

The J gene is TRBJ2-1, the V gene TRBV21-1; the table's D call TRBD2 went unverified against the DNA. TRBV21-1 is a listed pseudogene. This CDR3 comprises 16 residues. The CDR3 is CASSKDTSGGVNEQFF. CDR3 DNA sequence: TGTGCCAGCAGCAAAGATACTAGCGGGGGCGTCAATGAGCAGTTCTTC.

The V gene is TRBV30, the J gene TRBJ2-5, with TRBD2 as a possible D gene (6 bases). There are 16 residues in the CDR3. Germline-derived CDR1 and CDR2 are GTSNPN and SVGIG (reference sequence). The V and J ends lost 2 bases and 5 bases respectively, with 21 bases between them. The CDR3 DNA is TGTGCCTGGAGTCCACTTGGGACTCGAGGGGCGGAGACCCAGTACTTC. Translation: CAWSPLGTRGAETQYF.

The chain joins TRBV11-2 to TRBJ1-1; 10 nucleotides align to TRBD1. In germline, CDR1 is SGHAT, CDR2 FQNNGV. V was pared by 5 bases and J by 0 bases, with 3 bases of the junction left unmatched. The CDR3 has 15 residues. The CDR3 DNA sequence: TGTGCCAGCAGCCCCGGGACAGGGGTGAACACTGAAGCTTTCTTT. This encodes CASSPGTGVNTEAFF.

This chain joins TRBV10-3 and TRBJ1-2, with TRBD1 matching 8 bases. The CDR3 loop spans 14 amino acids. V trimming: 6 bases; J trimming: 4 bases; junction bases outside the gene matches: 7. Germline V gene sequence: CDR1 ENHRY, CDR2 SYGVKD. The CDR3 reads CAIRNRTGLYGYTF. CDR3 nucleotides: TGTGCCATCAGGAACAGGACAGGGCTCTATGGCTACACCTTC.

This rearrangement joins TRBV27 to TRBJ2-4, with TRBD2 as a possible D gene (5 bases). The germline gives CDR1 MNHEY, CDR2 SMNVEV (reference sequence). CDR3 size: 15 residues. V lost 2 bases and J 1 base, leaving 9 bases between the germline ends. CDR3 amino acids: CASSLSWRAKNIQYF. The CDR3 nucleotides read TGTGCCAGCAGTTTAAGTTGGAGGGCCAAAAACATTCAGTACTTC.

This clone was seen a single time. The V call is TRBV5-5, the J call TRBJ1-1; 8 bases fit TRBD1. Trimming at V came to 2 bases and at J to 3 bases, leaving 3 bases not matched to a gene. There are 14 residues in the CDR3. Germline V gene data show CDR1 as SGHKS and CDR2 as YYEKEE (reference sequence). CDR3 DNA: TGTGCCAGCAGCTTTACAGGGGGGGACACTGAAGCTTTCTTT. Amino acid sequence: CASSFTGGDTEAFF.

The chain carries TRBV5-1 and TRBJ1-1, with D perhaps matching TRBD1 (5 bases). V gave up 0 bases and J gave up 1 base, with 10 bases separating them. There are 15 residues in the CDR3. Germline CDR1 SGHRS, CDR2 YFSETQ. In DNA form, the CDR3 reads TGCGCCAGCAGCTTGGGTGCGGGGGGGAACACTGAAGCTTTCTTT. Its translation is CASSLGAGGNTEAFF.

The rearrangement links TRBV6-5 to TRBJ1-2; no firm D call. Germline assignment: CDR1 MNHEY and CDR2 SVGAGI. V lost 0 bases to trimming and J lost 4 bases, with 6 bases between them. This CDR3 contains 13 residues. The CDR3 nucleotides read TGTGCCAGCAGTTACTCCCCGGGCTATGGCTACACCTTC. Translation gives CASSYSPGYGYTF.

The V gene is TRBV11-1, the J gene TRBJ2-1, with unresolved D. The CDR3 runs 13 residues. Germline CDR1 is SGHAT and CDR2 is FQDESV (reference sequence). The germline V and J ends were trimmed by 1 base and 6 bases, with 7 bases remaining between them. CDR3 DNA: TGTGCCAGCAGCTTAGAGCCCCTCAATGAGCAGTTCTTC. Translation gives CASSLEPLNEQFF.